The 5 T cell receptor beta chains below come from one sample, sequenced in a study of regulatory T cells in long-lasting Graves disease. Researchers made TCR beta libraries by using iRepertoire HTBI primers and running Arm-PCR on CDR3 regions. Using its own MiXCR run on the multiplex PCR reads, TCRdb lists one record per CDR3 protein. The sample has around 460,000 distinct CDR3 sequences, roughly a fifth seen once. The sample's time point: persistent/refractory GD, antithyroid drugs over 5 years with positive TRAb. TCR sequences were obtained from RNA taken from PBMCs. The starting material was peripheral blood mononuclear cells (PBMCs), obtained when the disease was refractory, from a patient treated with antithyroid drugs. The receptors were sampled from a female donor with Graves disease.

The chain recombines TRBV4-2 with TRBJ2-4, with unresolved D. The CDR3 totals 14 residues. Per germline, CDR1 LGHNA and CDR2 YNFKEQ. The V end was cut by 1 base, the J end by 4 bases, with 8 bases between. CDR3 in amino acids: CASSQGSSKNIQYF. In DNA, the CDR3 is TGTGCCAGCAGCCAAGGTAGTTCTAAAAACATTCAGTACTTC.

At least ten counts were recorded for this clonotype. One end of the junction varies from germline; a read error may be responsible. The chain employs TRBV7-7 and TRBJ2-7; D might be TRBD2 (5 bases). CDR3 length: 14 residues. Germline V gene lookup returns CDR1 SSHAT and CDR2 FNYEAQ (reference sequence). DNA for the CDR3: TGTGCTAGCAGCTTAGCGCGAACGGGCTACGAGCAGTACTTC. Protein product: CASSLARTGYEQYF.

This clonotype was seen many times. The chain couples TRBV28 to TRBJ2-7; D not resolved. This CDR3 comprises 13 residues. Germline CDR1 is MDHEN and CDR2 is SYDVKM. The ends were cut back, 5 bases at V and 2 bases at J, with 10 bases in the middle. In DNA form, the CDR3 reads TGTGCCAGCAGTATCGGCAAGACCTACGAGCAGTACTTC. Protein product: CASSIGKTYEQYF.

This clonotype was observed many times. The chain has TRBV5-1 and TRBJ1-6; D is perhaps TRBD1 (5 bases). This CDR3 spans 16 amino acids. CDR1 is SGHRS, CDR2 YFSETQ, per germline. V was cut by 8 bases and J by 10 bases, with 25 bases left in between. CDR3 bases: TGCGCCAGTCACCGAGGGGATTCGAACGCCGGATCACCCCTCCACTTT. It codes for CASHRGDSNAGSPLHF.

The CDR3 bases are TGTGCCAGCAGCCAAGATCGCTTTTTAGAGACCCAGTACTTC. Its protein is CASSQDRFLETQYF. The chain recombines TRBV14 with TRBJ2-5; D not resolved. This CDR3 is built from 14 residues. The germline V and J ends were trimmed by 0 bases and 4 bases, with 9 bases remaining between them. Germline loops: CDR1 SGHDN, CDR2 FVKESK.